This T cell receptor (beta chain) was identified during a study of tissue T cells after allogeneic stem cell transplantation. Broader study findings: Only a limited share of tissue TCRs appeared in blood or spleen. This small cohort was clinically heterogeneous, and sampling depth was a limitation. Anatomically similar tissues had similar TCR repertoires within each patient.

Regarding time point: mouse harvest day 7 after allogeneic transplant. Tail vein injection delivered 10^7 T-cell-depleted bone marrow cells and 10^6 splenic CD5+ T cells. This mouse GVHD model was MHC-mismatched B6 to BALB/c, profiled day 7 or 14. From germline, CDR1 is SGHSA and CDR2 FRNQAP. This CDR3 spans 13 amino acids. V lost 0 bases and J 0 bases, leaving 1 base between the germline ends. Comments on this clone: Its antigen is not identified. The gene names given are mouse names. The read ends 1 residue early relative to the CDR3; the germline J gene fills the gap.

TCRdb keeps only in-frame clones here, not all; method: immunoSEQ multiplex PCR. The table has about 1,900 clones, about 59% seen once; the top ten hold about a quarter. Specimen: spleen. The receptor was derived from a female BALB/c mouse given C57BL/6 T cells with graft-versus-host disease after an allogeneic hematopoietic cell transplant. This chain uses TRBV16 with TRBJ2-4; no clear D gene. Partial CDR3 DNA: TGTGCAAGCAGCTTAGAAAGTCAAAACACCTTGTAC. Protein product: CASSLESQNTLY. The whole CDR3 protein reads CASSLESQNTLYF.